The sequence of this TCR beta chain was determined in a study of molecular identifiers for immune sequencing clone quantification (dated by TCRdb to 2017 to 2018). Notes on the research overall: In a replicate experiment, RNA from roughly 20,000 or 100,000 naive CD8 T cells was split into five aliquots, four of which were sequenced. This methods study benchmarked molecular-identifier clustering-based TCR repertoire sequencing (MIDCIRS) and TCR RNA copy counting, using CD8 T cells to do so. The research as a whole found: In CMV-specific effector cells, clones with more than 20 RNA copies contained over 98% of molecules, whereas in naive cells such clones contained under 1% of molecules. When barcode sub-clustering was omitted, TCR diversity was inflated by chimeric consensus sequences, with chimeras reaching as high as 47%. Modeling indicated about 3 TCR RNA copies recovered per cell, compared with about 10 by digital PCR, which implies a capture efficiency of approximately 30%. Spiked-in Jurkat TCR RNA equal to a single cell's worth was reported to be detectable even within 1,200,000 naive CD8 T cells. The sizes of highly expanded clones could end up underestimated when identical TCR molecules share a barcode. Naive libraries contained spiked-in Jurkat TCR RNA (roughly 10 copies' worth), which is not part of the donor repertoire.

Libraries were made using PCR. Sequenced using an Illumina HiSeq 4000. Bulk TCR libraries were made following a previously described method, with the TCR primers given in Table S5. Total RNA was purified with the Qiagen AllPrep DNA/RNA kit. Reads from multiple sequencing runs of the same library were pooled before analysis. From the authors' description of their analysis: Reads were retained only if the reads had an exact TCR constant sequence, and the retained reads were trimmed to 150 nt and grouped according to their 12-nt molecular barcodes. Reads within each barcode group were sub-clustered using a 15% Levenshtein threshold, and quality-weighted consensus sequences were constructed for each RNA molecule. Non-functional sequences were excluded, and lower-count sequences lying one edit away from another sequence were also excluded. Based on a fit of two negative binomial distributions, barcode sub-clusters having less than 20% of the maximum read count were discarded. TCRdb redid the processing of the public reads, applying fastp at Q25 and MiXCR, and retained in-frame beta chains. CDR3 protein sequences are deduplicated, and each keeps its most common genes and DNA. These V and J calls are TCRdb output, not the study's own analysis. The sample table holds just over 35,000 distinct CDR3 sequences, of which approximately 19% were seen once. Approximately 1.1% of the sample comes from the top ten.

The CDR3, from cysteine to phenylalanine, totals 15 residues. Solely the CDR3 DNA is kept, with 45 bases framed from the first base. The germline V gene supplies CDR1 MGHRA and CDR2 YSYEKL. This clonotype was counted ten times or more. It lacks a known antigen. The junction departs from germline at one end; a sequencing error may be responsible. Naive CD8 T cell libraries were made from approximately 20,000 to 1,000,000 sorted cells using 10%, 30% or 50% of purified RNA. On a BD FACSAria II, naive CD8 T cells were FACS-sorted as CD8+CD4-CCR7+CD45RA+ and collected into RLT Plus buffer. Detection sensitivity was tested by spiking Jurkat RNA equal to fewer than twelve TCR copies' worth into samples containing roughly 17,000-1,100,000 naive CD8 T cells. Enrichment of CD8 T cells was done with RosetteSep CD8+ T Cell Enrichment Cocktail plus Ficoll-Paque, and ACK red cell lysis came afterward.

The sequencing input was naive CD8+ T cells from blood, with Jurkat cell RNA spiked in. Taken with the paper, the label for cell subset or site translates to: FACS-sorted CD8+CD4-CCR7+CD45RA+ naive T cells. Rearrangement joined TRBV4-1 to TRBJ2-7; tentative D gene TRBD1, with 6 bases matching. This receptor was obtained from a human donor in good health. Some libraries in this study had Jurkat cell RNA spiked in. At the DNA level, the sequence is TGCGCCGGCAGCCAAGAGGCTCAGGGGTACTGGGAGCAGTACTTC. The translation is CAGSQEAQGYWEQYF.